This T cell receptor beta chain was identified in a study of T cells in women clearing cervical HPV infection. The CDR3 has 17 residues. Germline CDR1 reads LGHNA; CDR2 reads YNFKEQ. After removal of 4 bases from V and 4 bases from J, the junction contained 13 bases not matched to a gene. Profiling relied on immunoSEQ multiplex PCR, and the TCRdb table lists in-frame clones only, not all of them. The sample table sets out tens of thousands of clones. With regard to this clone: The CDR3 end is not reached by the read, which stops 3 residues before it; the germline J gene fills it in.

All participants had a single incident cervical HPV16 infection, and prevalent HPV16 infections were excluded. The origin of this receptor is a woman between 18 and 69 years old with a cervical HPV16 infection that either progressed to CIN3+ or cleared (not recorded which). The sample consisted of blood buffy coat. V gene TRBV4-2 combines with J gene TRBJ1-5; TRBD1 matches 7 bases. The covered CDR3 bases are TGTGCCAGCAGCCGAAGGGACAGCCTAGCCCGAAATCAGCCC. Translated, it gives CASSRRDSLARNQP. The full-length CDR3 reads as CASSRRDSLARNQPQHF.